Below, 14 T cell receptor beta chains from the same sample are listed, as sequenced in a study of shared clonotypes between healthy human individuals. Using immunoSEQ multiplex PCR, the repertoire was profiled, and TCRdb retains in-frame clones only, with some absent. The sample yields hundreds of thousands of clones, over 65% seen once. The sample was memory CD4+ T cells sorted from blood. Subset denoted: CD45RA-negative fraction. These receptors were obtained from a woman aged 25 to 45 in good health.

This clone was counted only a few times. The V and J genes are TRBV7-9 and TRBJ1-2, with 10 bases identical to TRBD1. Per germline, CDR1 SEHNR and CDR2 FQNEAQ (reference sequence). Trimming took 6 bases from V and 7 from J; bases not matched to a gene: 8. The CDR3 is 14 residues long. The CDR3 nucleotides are TGTGCCAGCAGTTATGGACAGGGGGACGGTGGCTACACCTTC. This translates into CASSYGQGDGGYTF.

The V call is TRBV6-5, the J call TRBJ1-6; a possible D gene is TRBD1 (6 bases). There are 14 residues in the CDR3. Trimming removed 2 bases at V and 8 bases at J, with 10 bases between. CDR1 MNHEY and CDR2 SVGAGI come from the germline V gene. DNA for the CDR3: TGTGCCAGCAGTTACAGAGGGGGGGATTCACCCCTCCACTTT. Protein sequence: CASSYRGGDSPLHF.

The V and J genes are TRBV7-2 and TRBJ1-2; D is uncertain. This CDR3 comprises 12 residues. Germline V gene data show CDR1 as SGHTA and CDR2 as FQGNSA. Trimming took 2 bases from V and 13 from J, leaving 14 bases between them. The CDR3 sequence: CASSLLGGARTF. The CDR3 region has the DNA TGTGCCAGCAGCTTATTGGGCGGTGCTCGCACCTTC. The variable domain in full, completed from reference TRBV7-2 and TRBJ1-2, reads GAGVSQSPSNKVTEKGKDVELRCDPISGHTALYWYRQSLGQGLEFLIYFQGNSAPDKSGLPSDRFSAERTGGSVSTLTIQRTQQEDSAVYLCASSLLGGARTFGSGTRLTVV.

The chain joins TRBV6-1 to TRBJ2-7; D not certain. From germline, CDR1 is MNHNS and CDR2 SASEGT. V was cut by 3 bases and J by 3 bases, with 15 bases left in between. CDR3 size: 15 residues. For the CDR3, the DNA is TGTGCCAGCAGTGAGTGGGAAAAAGGTAACTACGAGCAGTACTTC. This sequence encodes CASSEWEKGNYEQYF.

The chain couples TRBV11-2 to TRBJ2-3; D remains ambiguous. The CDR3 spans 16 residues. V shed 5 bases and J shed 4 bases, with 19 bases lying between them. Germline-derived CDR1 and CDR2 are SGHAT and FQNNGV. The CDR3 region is CASSPAFGGGSDTQYF. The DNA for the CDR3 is TGTGCCAGCAGCCCAGCCTTTGGCGGCGGTTCAGATACGCAGTATTTT. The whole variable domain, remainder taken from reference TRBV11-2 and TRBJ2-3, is EAGVAQSPRYKIIEKRQSVAFWCNPISGHATLYWYQQILGQGPKLLIQFQNNGVVDDSQLPKDRFSAERLKGVDSTLKIQPAKLEDSAVYLCASSPAFGGGSDTQYFGPGTRLTVL.

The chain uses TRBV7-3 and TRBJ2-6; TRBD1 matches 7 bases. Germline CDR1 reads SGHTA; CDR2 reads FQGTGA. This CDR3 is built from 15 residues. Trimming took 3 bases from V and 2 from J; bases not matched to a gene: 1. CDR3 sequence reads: CASSFDRAGANVLTF. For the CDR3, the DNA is TGTGCCAGCAGCTTCGACAGGGCTGGGGCCAACGTCCTGACTTTC.

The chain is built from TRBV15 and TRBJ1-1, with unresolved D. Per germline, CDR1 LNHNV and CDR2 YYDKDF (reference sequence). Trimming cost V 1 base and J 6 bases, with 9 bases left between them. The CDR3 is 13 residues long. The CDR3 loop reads CATSRVLGAEAFF. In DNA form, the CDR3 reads TGTGCCACCAGCAGAGTCCTAGGCGCTGAAGCTTTCTTT.

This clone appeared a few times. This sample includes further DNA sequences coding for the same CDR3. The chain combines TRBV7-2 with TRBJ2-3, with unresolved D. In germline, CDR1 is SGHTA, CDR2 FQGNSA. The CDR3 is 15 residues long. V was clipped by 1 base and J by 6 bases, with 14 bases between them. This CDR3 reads CASSLGSRGLDTQYF. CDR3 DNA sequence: TGTGCCAGCAGCTTAGGGTCTCGTGGGTTGGATACGCAGTATTTT.

The CDR3 here is CASSVEGQETQYF. The CDR3 bases are TGCGCCAGCAGCGTCGAGGGGCAAGAGACCCAGTACTTC. The chain carries TRBV5-1 and TRBJ2-5, with D perhaps given as TRBD1 or TRBD2 (5 bases each). Germline V lookup: CDR1 SGHRS, CDR2 YFSETQ. The CDR3 covers 13 residues. V was cut by 4 bases and J by 2 bases, with 9 bases left in between. Full variable domain (missing parts from reference TRBV5-1 and TRBJ2-5): KAGVTQTPRYLIKTRGQQVTLSCSPISGHRSVSWYQQTPGQGLQFLFEYFSETQRNKGNFPGRFSGRQFSNSRSEMNVSTLELGDSALYLCASSVEGQETQYFGPGTRLLVL.

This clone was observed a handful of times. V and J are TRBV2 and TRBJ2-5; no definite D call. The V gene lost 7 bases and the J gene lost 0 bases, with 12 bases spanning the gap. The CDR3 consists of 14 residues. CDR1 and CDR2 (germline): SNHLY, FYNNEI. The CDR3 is CASTEDPYQETQYF. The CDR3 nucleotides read TGTGCCAGCACCGAGGATCCCTACCAAGAGACCCAGTACTTC.

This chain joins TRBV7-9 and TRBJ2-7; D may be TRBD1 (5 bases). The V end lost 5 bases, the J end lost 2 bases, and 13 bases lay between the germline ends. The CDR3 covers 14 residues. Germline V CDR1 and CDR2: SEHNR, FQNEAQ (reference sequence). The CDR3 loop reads CASSAHTGTYEQYF. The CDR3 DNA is TGTGCCAGCAGCGCCCATACAGGCACCTACGAGCAGTACTTC. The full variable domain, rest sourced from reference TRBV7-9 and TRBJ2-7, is DTGVSQNPRHKITKRGQNVTFRCDPISEHNRLYWYRQTLGQGPEFLTYFQNEAQLEKSRLLSDRFSAERPKGSFSTLEIQRTEQGDSAMYLCASSAHTGTYEQYFGPGTRLTVT.

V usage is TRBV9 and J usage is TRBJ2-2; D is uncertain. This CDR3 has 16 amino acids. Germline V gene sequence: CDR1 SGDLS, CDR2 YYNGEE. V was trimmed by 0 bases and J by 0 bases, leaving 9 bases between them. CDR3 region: CASSVGQETNTGELFF. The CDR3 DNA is TGTGCCAGCAGCGTAGGGCAGGAGACGAACACCGGGGAGCTGTTTTTT. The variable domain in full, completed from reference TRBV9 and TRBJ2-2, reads DSGVTQTPKHLITATGQRVTLRCSPRSGDLSVYWYQQSLDQGLQFLIQYYNGEERAKGNILERFSAQQFPDLHSELNLSSLELGDSALYFCASSVGQETNTGELFFGEGSRLTVL.

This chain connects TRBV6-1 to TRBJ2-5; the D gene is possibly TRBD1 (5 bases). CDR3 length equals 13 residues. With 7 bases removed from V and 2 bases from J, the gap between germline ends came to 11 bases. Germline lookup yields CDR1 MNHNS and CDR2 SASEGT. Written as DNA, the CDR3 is TGTGCCAGCATTCGGCAGGGACAAGAGACCCAGTACTTC. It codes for CASIRQGQETQYF.

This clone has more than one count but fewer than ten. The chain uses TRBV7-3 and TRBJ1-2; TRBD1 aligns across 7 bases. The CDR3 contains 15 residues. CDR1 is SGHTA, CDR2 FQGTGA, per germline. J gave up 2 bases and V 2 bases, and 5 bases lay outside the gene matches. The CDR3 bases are TGTGCCAGCAGCTTAGAAGGGGGCGCGAACTATGGCTACACCTTC. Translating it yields CASSLEGGANYGYTF.